These 20 T cell receptor beta chains were all obtained from the same sample, sequenced in a study of tumour-infiltrating T cells in Burkitt lymphoma (dated by TCRdb to 2020 to 2021). The method behind the library was the immunoSEQ multiplex PCR assay. TCRdb took over this immuneACCESS table, retaining in-frame rearrangements with V and J assigned. Such tables are incomplete; in checked studies, under half of the missing clones stem from an unresolved V gene, and the remainder is unexplained. The sample table shows 3,500 to 4,500 clones, and around 84% are seen once. The ten largest clones add up to about 12% of the sample. The specimen sequenced was tumor tissue. Receptors originate from a human donor with diffuse large B-cell lymphoma. Some clones in this sample may be carry-over from other donors' samples.

The rearrangement uses TRBV5-8 and TRBJ2-3; tentatively, D is TRBD2 (6 bases). The CDR3 runs 15 residues. The germline gives CDR1 SGHTS, CDR2 YDEGEE. V was pared by 4 bases and J by 0 bases, with 12 bases between. The CDR3 DNA sequence: TGTGCCAGCAGCCCCCCGGGACTTAGCACAGATACGCAGTATTTT. Encoded protein: CASSPPGLSTDTQYF.

The rearrangement links TRBV15 to TRBJ2-7, with 9 bases identical to TRBD1. CDR3 size: 15 residues. Germline V gene data show CDR1 as LNHNV and CDR2 as YYDKDF (reference sequence). V trimming: 1 base; J trimming: 5 bases; junction bases outside the gene matches: 6. The CDR3, as DNA: TGTGCCACCAGCAGAGGGGGACAGGGTCAAAACGAGCAGTACTTC. Amino acids: CATSRGGQGQNEQYF.

The rearrangement links TRBV19 to TRBJ2-7; D unresolved. The CDR3 length is 15 residues. CDR1 LNHDA and CDR2 SQIVND come from the germline V gene (reference sequence). Trimming pared 3 bases from V and 0 bases from J, leaving 12 bases between. The CDR3 sequence is CASSISPGGSYEQYF. DNA for the CDR3: TGTGCCAGTAGTATCAGTCCCGGCGGCTCCTACGAGCAGTACTTC.

The CDR3 DNA sequence: TGTGCCAGCAGCTTACCAGCGGGGAGCACAGATACGCAGTATTTT. This codes for CASSLPAGSTDTQYF. This chain connects TRBV7-2 to TRBJ2-3; 7 bases map to TRBD2. CDR3 length equals 15 residues. Germline values: CDR1 SGHTA, CDR2 FQGNSA. The junction had 2 bases not matched to a gene; V was cut back by 2 bases and J by 0 bases.

The CDR3 nucleotides read TGTGCCAGCAGCCTCAGGGTAACGGGAACAGATACGCAGTATTTT. Amino acids: CASSLRVTGTDTQYF. The chain recombines TRBV5-4 with TRBJ2-3, with D perhaps assigned TRBD1 or TRBD2 (5 bases each). The CDR3 has 15 residues. In germline, CDR1 is SGHNT, CDR2 YYREEE (reference sequence). Trimming removed 4 bases from V and 3 bases from J, with 15 bases in between.

This clone was found once. The chain couples TRBV28 to TRBJ1-2, with TRBD1 matching over 9 bases. The ends lost 5 bases at V and 6 bases at J; junction bases unmatched: 4. The CDR3 spans 13 residues. The germline V gene has CDR1 MDHEN and CDR2 SYDVKM. The CDR3 DNA reads as TGTGCCAGCAGTCGGACAGGGGAGGATGGCTACACCTTC. Its protein product is CASSRTGEDGYTF.

The V call is TRBV13, the J call TRBJ2-3; 9 bases are shared with TRBD1. Germline CDR1 reads PRHDT; CDR2 reads FYEKMQ (reference sequence). The CDR3 covers 16 residues. V lost 5 bases to trimming and J lost 0 bases; unmatched junction nucleotides: 6. The CDR3 protein is CASSPGTGSSTDTQYF. The CDR3 coding sequence is TGTGCCAGCAGCCCGGGGACAGGGTCTAGCACAGATACGCAGTATTTT.

V usage is TRBV28 and J usage is TRBJ1-1; D gene unclear. Germline V CDR1 and CDR2: MDHEN, SYDVKM. The CDR3 is made up of 14 amino acids. The germline V and J ends were trimmed by 8 bases and 4 bases, with 17 bases remaining between them. In DNA, the CDR3 is TGTGCCAGCTCACCTCGCTGGGCAAGCACTGAAGCTTTCTTT. Amino acids: CASSPRWASTEAFF.

This clone was observed a handful of times. The rearrangement uses TRBV7-3 and TRBJ2-2, with D tentatively TRBD2 (5 bases). Germline V gene sequence: CDR1 SGHTA, CDR2 FQGTGA. Trimming removed 1 base from V and 4 bases from J, with 13 bases in between. The CDR3 is 16 residues long. The DNA for the CDR3 is TGTGCCAGCAGCTTAATGGGTGGGAGAGGCACCGGGGAGCTGTTTTTT. Protein: CASSLMGGRGTGELFF.

The rearrangement uses TRBV9 and TRBJ2-1; TRBD2 agrees at 13 bases. Germline V gives CDR1 SGDLS, CDR2 YYNGEE. The CDR3 loop spans 14 amino acids. The V gene end was trimmed by 2 bases and the J gene end by 12 bases; junction bases not matched to a gene: 5. The CDR3 DNA reads as TGTGCCAGCAGCGTGGGGACTAGCGGGAACGTGCAGTTCTTC. Encoded protein: CASSVGTSGNVQFF.

The rearrangement joins TRBV2 to TRBJ1-4, with TRBD1 as a possible D gene (6 bases). Germline V lookup: CDR1 SNHLY, CDR2 FYNNEI. The germline V and J ends were trimmed by 4 bases and 4 bases, with 10 bases remaining between them. The CDR3 has 14 amino acids. The CDR3 bases are TGTGCCAGCAGTGTGACAGGAGATAATGAAAAACTGTTTTTT. It is translated as CASSVTGDNEKLFF. Full variable domain (outside the CDR3, taken from reference TRBV2 and TRBJ1-4): EPEVTQTPSHQVTQMGQEVILRCVPISNHLYFYWYRQILGQKVEFLVSFYNNEISEKSEIFDDQFSVERPDGSNFTLKIRSTKLEDSAMYFCASSVTGDNEKLFFGSGTQLSVL.

The chain couples TRBV13 to TRBJ1-1; D gene ambiguous. V gave up 2 bases and J gave up 5 bases, with 9 bases separating them. This CDR3 is built from 13 residues. Germline-derived CDR1 and CDR2 are PRHDT and FYEKMQ (reference sequence). CDR3 nucleotide sequence: TGTGCCAGCAGCTTATACATCCCGACTGAAGCTTTCTTT. Amino acid sequence: CASSLYIPTEAFF.

This clone is a singleton in its sample. V and J are TRBV5-4 and TRBJ2-7; TRBD2 aligns across 14 bases. CDR1 and CDR2 (germline): SGHNT, YYREEE (reference sequence). V lost 2 bases and J lost 7; bases outside the gene matches: 5. The CDR3 has 15 residues. The CDR3 coding sequence is TGTGCCAGCAGCTTCTGGACTAGCGGGAGGTTGGAGCAGTACTTC. This translates into CASSFWTSGRLEQYF.

The genes are TRBV30 and TRBJ2-1, with D tentatively TRBD1 (6 bases). Trimming left V 5 bases short and J 2 bases short, with 16 bases between. Germline V gene sequence: CDR1 GTSNPN, CDR2 SVGIG (reference sequence). This CDR3 comprises 15 residues. CDR3 sequence reads: CAWAQGFVTYNEQFF. The CDR3 bases are TGTGCCTGGGCACAGGGATTTGTGACCTACAATGAGCAGTTCTTC.

This chain uses TRBV9 with TRBJ2-3; D unresolved. The CDR3 loop spans 12 amino acids. V was shortened by 0 bases and J by 4 bases, with 3 bases between the two germline ends. Germline V gives CDR1 SGDLS, CDR2 YYNGEE. The CDR3 region has the DNA TGTGCCAGCAGCGTAGGGGCAGATACGCAGTATTTT. This gives the protein CASSVGADTQYF.

V gene TRBV18 combines with J gene TRBJ2-7, with TRBD2 matching over 14 bases. The CDR3 consists of 22 residues. Germline V gene lookup returns CDR1 KGHSH and CDR2 LQKENI. V lost 0 bases, J lost 3 bases, and 19 bases stayed unmatched. The CDR3 nucleotides read TGTGCCAGCTCACCACCGACAGGGGCCGTAGGACTAGCGGGAGGAGGGGTCTACGAGCAGTACTTC. Translation: CASSPPTGAVGLAGGGVYEQYF.

The table lists this clone with a count of one. The chain links TRBV19 to TRBJ1-6, with TRBD1 identical over 8 bases. V shed 5 bases and J 9 bases; nucleotides not matched to a gene: 9. The germline CDR1 and CDR2 sequences are LNHDA and SQIVND (reference sequence). The CDR3 runs 15 residues. The CDR3 sequence: CASSQGQGIRSPLHF. DNA for the CDR3: TGTGCCAGTAGTCAAGGACAGGGCATCCGTTCACCCCTCCACTTT.

This chain joins TRBV19 and TRBJ2-3, with a possible D match to TRBD2 (5 bases). Germline CDR1 and CDR2: LNHDA and SQIVND (reference sequence). The ends were cut back, 2 bases at V and 0 bases at J, with 9 bases in the middle. This CDR3 is built from 15 residues. For the CDR3, the DNA is TGTGCCAGTAGTATAATGGACTCTAGCACAGATACGCAGTATTTT. Protein sequence: CASSIMDSSTDTQYF.

The chain couples TRBV7-2 to TRBJ2-6; a weak D match, TRBD1 (5 bases). Trimming took 5 bases from V and 0 from J, leaving 8 bases between them. CDR3 length: 15 amino acids. CDR1 is SGHTA, CDR2 FQGNSA, per germline. DNA of the CDR3: TGTGCCAGCAGCACCAGGGTCTCTGGGGCCAACGTCCTGACTTTC. Protein sequence: CASSTRVSGANVLTF.

The chain uses TRBV19 and TRBJ1-1; 9 bases align to TRBD1. Germline assignment: CDR1 LNHDA and CDR2 SQIVND (reference sequence). This CDR3 region has 15 residues. With V trimmed by 8 bases and J by 7 bases, 14 bases remained unmatched. The CDR3 here is CASRGGQGQAGEAFF. The CDR3 DNA sequence: TGTGCCAGTCGCGGGGGACAGGGACAAGCTGGTGAAGCTTTCTTT.